The T cell receptor beta chain described here comes from a study of blood T cell repertoires in COVID-19. Study as a whole: The origin of the acute and convalescent COVID-19 samples was the United States, Italy and Spain. T cells, B-cell-depleted T cells, or PBMCs provided the cDNA or gDNA that served as material.

Trimming stripped 1 base from V and 2 bases from J, with 5 bases between. Germline V gene lookup returns CDR1 SEHNR and CDR2 FQNEAQ (reference sequence). This CDR3 contains 13 residues. In the original analysis: From reference gene primer amplification, estimates of nucleated cell counts were derived. Profiling relied on immunoSEQ multiplex PCR, and the TCRdb table lists in-frame clones only, not all of them. The V and J calls and the clone size are those of that table, but D and trimming were determined from the DNA. The sample lists about 140,000 clones, 80% to 85% seen once, with 3.5% to 4.5% in the top ten.

The rearrangement uses TRBV7-9 and TRBJ1-1; D unresolved. Sequencing used peripheral blood. The source of this sequence is a woman aged 55-70 years with acute or convalescent COVID-19. The CDR3 DNA sequence: TGTGCCAGCAGCTTAGTTCCTAACACTGAAGCTTTCTTT. Its protein is CASSLVPNTEAFF.